This T cell receptor beta chain was found in a study of T cells in Graves' hyperthyroidism and ophthalmopathy. The study's findings and limits: Most clonotypes expanded in thyroid above 0.001 were likewise present in blood.

TCR beta CDR3 region amplification was performed from RNA transcripts. During a first-round RT-PCR of the TCR CDR3, the HTBI primer set was used. TCRdb re-called the multiplex PCR reads through MiXCR, storing one row per CDR3 protein. The table records some 300,000 distinct CDR3 sequences, roughly 18% of them present only once. Active moderate-to-severe ophthalmopathy, Clinical Activity Score at least 3, NOSPECS at least 4, under 3 months' duration. It was 10 ml of fresh peripheral blood that supplied the PBMCs. This clonotype has only a few counts. Its antigen is unknown. The specimen sequenced was blood. The receptor's source is a man aged 50 to 60 with Graves' ophthalmopathy.

Here the CDR3 reads CASMLQETQYF. CDR3 coding DNA: TGCGCCAGCATGCTCCAAGAGACCCAGTACTTC. The chain carries TRBV5-1 and TRBJ2-5, with no clear D. This CDR3 spans 11 amino acids. Trimming cost V 6 bases and J 1 base, with 4 bases left between them. Germline V lookup: CDR1 SGHRS, CDR2 YFSETQ. Using reference TRBV5-1 and TRBJ2-5 for the parts outside the CDR3, the full variable domain is KAGVTQTPRYLIKTRGQQVTLSCSPISGHRSVSWYQQTPGQGLQFLFEYFSETQRNKGNFPGRFSGRQFSNSRSEMNVSTLELGDSALYLCASMLQETQYFGPGTRLLVL.